This is a list of T cell receptor beta chains from one sample in a study of T cells in Graves' hyperthyroidism and ophthalmopathy. In TCRdb, the multiplex PCR reads were re-called with MiXCR into one record per CDR3 protein. The sample includes 700,000 to 950,000 distinct CDR3 sequences, around 40% of them seen just once. The sequenced sample was blood. All receptors derive from a woman between 40 and 55 years old with Graves' hyperthyroidism. CDR3s include the opening cysteine and the closing phenylalanine or tryptophan. A D gene is named only where the DNA matches it firmly. Clone size is not always given. Where it is, it says once, few, many or a class for expanded clones.

size	D	J	V	CDR3	DNA
many	-	TRBJ1-3	TRBV12-3/TRBV12-4	CASSFALGNTIYF	TGTGCCAGCAGTTTCGCTTTGGGAAACACCATATATTTT
-	-	TRBJ1-1	TRBV7-9	CASSLAKWQTMNTEAFF	TGTGCCAGCAGCTTGGCCAAGTGGCAGACCATGAACACTGAAGCTTTCTTT
many	TRBD1	TRBJ1-2	TRBV2	CASSAGGSYGYTF	TGTGCCAGCAGTGCAGGGGGCAGCTATGGCTACACCTTC
once	-	TRBJ1-2	TRBV29-1	CSSYSSPHSNYGYTF	TGCAGCAGTTACTCGAGCCCTCATTCGAACTATGGCTACACCTTC
-	-	TRBJ2-7	TRBV20-1	CSAVGGGSYEQYF	TGCAGTGCTGTAGGGGGGGGGTCCTACGAGCAGTACTTC
-	-	TRBJ1-1	TRBV7-9	CASSLALRVKNTEAFF	TGTGCCAGCAGCTTGGCCCTCCGGGTAAAGAACACTGAAGCTTTCTTT
few	-	TRBJ2-7	TRBV5-5	CASSLDRLTTYEQYF	TGTGCCAGCAGCTTGGACAGGTTGACAACCTACGAGCAGTACTTC
few	-	TRBJ1-1	TRBV6-5	CASSLTVFLSTEAFF	TGTGCCAGCAGCTTGACAGTCTTCTTGAGCACTGAAGCTTTCTTT
-	-	TRBJ1-3	TRBV9	CASSQQGGAGNTIYF	TGTGCCAGCAGCCAGCAGGGAGGAGCTGGAAACACCATATATTTT
-	-	TRBJ1-5	TRBV5-4	CASSQVNLVDSNQPQHF	TGCGCCAGCAGCCAAGTTAACTTAGTGGATAGCAATCAGCCCCAGCATTTT
many	-	TRBJ2-2	TRBV20-1	CSARVVQGTGELFF	TGCAGTGCTAGAGTGGTACAGGGCACCGGGGAGCTGTTTTTT
many	-	TRBJ2-5	TRBV7-7	CASSFTTSSQETQYF	TGTGCTAGCAGCTTCACCACTAGTTCCCAAGAGACCCAGTACTTC
-	TRBD1	TRBJ1-1	TRBV4-2	CASSQRQGFDTEAFF	TGTGCCAGCAGCCAACGACAGGGCTTTGACACTGAAGCTTTCTTT
many	-	TRBJ2-5	TRBV15	CATSPRVGQETQYF	TGTGCCACCAGCCCGCGGGTCGGGCAAGAGACCCAGTACTTC
-	TRBD1	TRBJ1-1	TRBV4-3	CASSQDSDRFNTEAFF	TGCGCCAGCAGCCAAGATTCGGACAGGTTTAACACTGAAGCTTTCTTT
many	-	TRBJ1-5	TRBV4-3	CASSQSVGGDQPQHF	TGCGCCAGCAGCCAAAGTGTAGGGGGTGATCAGCCCCAGCATTTT
-	-	TRBJ1-4	TRBV4-3	CASSLVETNEKLFF	TGCGCCAGCAGCCTCGTCGAGACTAATGAAAAACTGTTTTTT
many	-	TRBJ2-7	TRBV4-3	CASSPVHGEQYF	TGCGCCAGCAGCCCGGTGCATGGCGAGCAGTACTTC
few	-	TRBJ1-4	TRBV7-2	CASSLFVQVGTSTNEKLFF	TGTGCCAGCAGCTTGTTCGTCCAAGTTGGGACATCAACTAATGAAAAACTGTTTTTT
-	TRBD1	TRBJ2-7	TRBV4-3	CASSQGFGTDSYEQYF	TGCGCCAGCAGCCAAGGCTTTGGGACAGACTCCTACGAGCAGTACTTC
-	-	TRBJ2-7	TRBV20-1	CSARDRGKATCGQYF	TGCAGTGCTAGAGATCGAGGTAAAGCGACCTGCGGGCAGTACTTC
few	-	TRBJ1-2	TRBV27	CASSAGGPGYTF	TGTGCCAGCAGTGCCGGGGGGCCTGGCTACACCTTC
-	-	TRBJ2-6	TRBV19	CASSMNIRSGANVLTF	TGTGCCAGTAGTATGAATATCCGCTCTGGGGCCAACGTCCTGACTTTC
-	-	TRBJ1-5	TRBV7-9	CASPPQEGQPQHF	TGTGCCAGCCCACCACAGGAGGGACAGCCCCAGCATTTT
many	TRBD2	TRBJ2-7	TRBV6-6	CASGGGRAFEQYF	TGTGCCAGCGGGGGCGGGAGGGCCTTCGAGCAGTACTTC
-	-	TRBJ1-6	TRBV6-5	CASSYAGINSPLHF	TGTGCCAGCAGTTACGCGGGGATTAATTCACCCCTCCACTTT
many	-	TRBJ2-7	TRBV7-9	CASSSRDTPAYEQYF	TGTGCCAGCAGCAGCCGGGACACGCCGGCCTACGAGCAGTACTTC
many	TRBD1	TRBJ1-5	TRBV5-8	CASSSQQGAGQPQHF	TGTGCCAGCAGCTCGCAACAGGGGGCAGGTCAGCCCCAGCATTTT
few	-	TRBJ2-7	TRBV7-9	CASSIDSAKSYEQYF	TGTGCCAGCAGCATCGACAGTGCAAAATCCTACGAGCAGTACTTC
few	-	TRBJ2-2	TRBV5-1	CASSLDQALSGELFF	TGCGCCAGCAGCTTGGACCAGGCGTTATCCGGGGAGCTGTTTTTT
-	TRBD2	TRBJ2-2	TRBV2	CASSFTSGRATGELFF	TGTGCCAGCAGTTTTACCAGCGGGAGGGCCACCGGGGAGCTGTTTTTT
once	TRBD1	TRBJ1-1	TRBV10-3	CAINDRGRIGRDTEAFF	TGTGCCATCAATGACAGGGGGCGAATTGGTCGGGACACTGAAGCTTTCTTT
-	-	TRBJ2-2	TRBV11-3	CASSLPGNSRPGELFF	TGTGCCAGCAGCTTACCTGGGAACAGCCGCCCCGGGGAGCTGTTTTTT
-	-	TRBJ2-5	TRBV11-2	CASSSATAPSETQYF	TGTGCCAGCAGCTCAGCGACGGCACCATCAGAGACCCAGTACTTC
few	-	TRBJ1-5	TRBV6-5	CASSYITGGQPQHF	TGTGCCAGCAGTTACATTACCGGGGGACAGCCCCAGCATTTT
-	-	TRBJ1-1	TRBV25-1	CASTLGRGLNTEAFF	TGTGCCAGCACCCTGGGTAGGGGTCTGAACACTGAAGCTTTCTTT
-	-	TRBJ1-2	TRBV24-1	CATSDSSGTATNYGYTF	TGTGCCACCAGTGATTCCAGCGGGACGGCCACTAACTATGGCTACACCTTC
many	-	TRBJ2-5	TRBV7-9	CASRRGPLVETQYF	TGTGCCAGCAGGAGGGGTCCCCTCGTCGAGACCCAGTACTTC
-	-	TRBJ1-2	TRBV6-5	CASSPRSLYGYTF	TGTGCCAGCAGCCCAAGGTCCCTCTATGGCTACACCTTC
-	-	TRBJ1-6	TRBV3-1	CASSRFRDSPLHF	TGTGCCAGCAGCCGGTTCAGGGATTCACCCCTCCACTTT